These 32 T cell receptor beta chains were all obtained from the same sample, sequenced in a study of shared clonotypes between healthy human individuals. The method was immunoSEQ multiplex PCR; TCRdb's version includes in-frame clones alone and lacks a portion of them. The sample consists of hundreds of thousands of clones, approximately 96% of them appearing once. The naive CD8 subset, CD45RO-negative cells positively selected for CCR7, excluded terminally differentiated effector memory CD45RA+ cells. The sample taken for sequencing was naive CD8+ T cells sorted from blood. These TCRs come from a woman aged 25-40 years in good health.

This clone was seen once. V usage is TRBV14 and J usage is TRBJ2-7; D ambiguous. In germline, CDR1 is SGHDN, CDR2 FVKESK. Trimming took 4 bases from V and 0 from J, leaving 7 bases between them. This CDR3 has 13 amino acids. CDR3 DNA: TGTGCCAGCAGCCGTGCCGGCTCCTACGAGCAGTACTTC. It is translated as CASSRAGSYEQYF.

This sequence joins TRBV2 and TRBJ2-7; the D is unclear. V lost 8 bases and J 0 bases, leaving 8 bases between the germline ends. The CDR3 contains 12 residues. CDR1 and CDR2 (germline): SNHLY, FYNNEI. The CDR3 coding sequence is TGTGCCAGCCAAGATGACTCCTACGAGCAGTACTTC. Amino acid sequence: CASQDDSYEQYF.

The chain employs TRBV30 and TRBJ2-7; TRBD2 is a possible D gene (5 bases). Trimming pared 5 bases from V and 0 bases from J, leaving 14 bases between. The CDR3 consists of 14 residues. Germline CDR1 and CDR2: GTSNPN and SVGIG (reference sequence). CDR3 protein: CAWAIASSSYEQYF. CDR3 nucleotide sequence: TGTGCCTGGGCCATAGCGTCGAGCTCCTACGAGCAGTACTTC.

This clone was observed a single time. V and J are TRBV9 and TRBJ2-2; D is uncertain. Germline CDR1 reads SGDLS; CDR2 reads YYNGEE. There are 12 residues in the CDR3. V shed 0 bases and J shed 12 bases, with 9 bases lying between them. The CDR3 spells CASSVGGTQLFF. The CDR3 region has the DNA TGTGCCAGCAGCGTAGGAGGCACCCAGCTGTTTTTT.

The chain recombines TRBV27 with TRBJ1-3, with a possible D match to TRBD1 (5 bases). Deletions cut 5 bases from V and 4 bases from J, with 9 bases between. Germline CDR1 reads MNHEY; CDR2 reads SMNVEV (reference sequence). The CDR3 has 13 residues. The CDR3 DNA follows: TGTGCCAGCAGTCCTCAGGGCGGAAACACCATATATTTT. It encodes CASSPQGGNTIYF.

V is TRBV30 and J is TRBJ2-3, with TRBD2 matching 7 bases. Germline V gene data show CDR1 as GTSNPN and CDR2 as SVGIG (reference sequence). Trimming took 4 bases from V and 1 from J; bases not matched to a gene: 8. The CDR3 has 15 residues. The CDR3 loop reads CAWIRGSIGTDTQYF. The DNA of the CDR3 is TGTGCCTGGATTCGCGGGAGCATCGGCACAGATACGCAGTATTTT.

As for this clone: One junction end disagrees with the germline gene, perhaps due to a read error. This sequence joins TRBV4-2 and TRBJ2-1, with 7 bases matching TRBD2. The CDR3 runs to 16 residues. Germline V gives CDR1 LGHNA, CDR2 YNFKEQ. The CDR3 loop is CASSHNLADPYIEQFF. DNA for the CDR3: TGTGCCAGCAGCCACAATCTAGCGGACCCCTACATTGAGCAGTTCTTC.

The chain uses TRBV5-5 and TRBJ1-2; no definite D call. Germline assignment: CDR1 SGHKS and CDR2 YYEKEE (reference sequence). Trimming took off 0 bases at V and 3 bases at J, with 6 bases between the two ends. CDR3 length: 13 residues. Here the CDR3 DNA reads TGTGCCAGCAGCTTGGGAGCGGACTATGGCTACACCTTC. This sequence encodes CASSLGADYGYTF. Supplemented by reference TRBV5-5 and TRBJ1-2, the full variable domain reads DAGVTQSPTHLIKTRGQQVTLRCSPISGHKSVSWYQQVLGQGPQFIFQYYEKEERGRGNFPDRFSARQFPNYSSELNVNALLLGDSALYLCASSLGADYGYTFGSGTRLTVV.

The J gene is TRBJ1-2, the V gene TRBV30; TRBD1 is a possible D gene (6 bases). Germline V lookup: CDR1 GTSNPN, CDR2 SVGIG (reference sequence). Trimming left V 5 bases short and J 4 bases short, with 14 bases between. The CDR3 runs 13 residues. The CDR3: CAWSTQGAYGYTF. CDR3 coding DNA: TGTGCCTGGTCGACACAGGGAGCCTATGGCTACACCTTC.

The genes are TRBV5-1 and TRBJ2-1; a weak D match, TRBD2 (6 bases). Germline CDR1 SGHRS, CDR2 YFSETQ. This CDR3 has 12 residues. Trimming removed 4 bases from V and 9 bases from J, with 11 bases in between. The CDR3 loop is CASSARLGEQFF. The CDR3 bases are TGCGCCAGCAGCGCCCGACTAGGTGAGCAGTTCTTC.

The rearrangement joins TRBV9 to TRBJ2-1, with D tentatively TRBD1 or TRBD2 (5 bases each). V lost 3 bases and J lost 10, with 14 bases in between. Germline lookup yields CDR1 SGDLS and CDR2 YYNGEE. CDR3 length: 13 residues. The CDR3 here is CASSGGDQAEQFF. In DNA, the CDR3 is TGTGCCAGCAGCGGAGGGGATCAGGCAGAGCAGTTCTTC.

The rearrangement links TRBV28 to TRBJ1-4; 8 bases are shared with TRBD1. The ends lost 6 bases at V and 7 bases at J; junction bases unmatched: 10. CDR1 MDHEN and CDR2 SYDVKM come from the germline V gene. The CDR3 consists of 15 residues. The CDR3 coding sequence is TGTGCCAGCAGCTATCTGGACAGGGAGGCTGAAAAACTGTTTTTT. This gives the protein CASSYLDREAEKLFF. Based on the CDR3 plus reference TRBV28 and TRBJ1-4, the full variable domain is DVKVTQSSRYLVKRTGEKVFLECVQDMDHENMFWYRQDPGLGLRLIYFSYDVKMKEKGDIPEGYSVSREKKERFSLILESASTNQTSMYLCASSYLDREAEKLFFGSGTQLSVL.

The CDR3 region has the DNA TGTGCTAGTCAGGCCAGTTCCTACAATGAGCAGTTCTTC. It specifies CASQASSYNEQFF. This chain connects TRBV12-5 to TRBJ2-1; no clear D. The germline V gene encodes CDR1 LGHNT and CDR2 FRNRAP. This CDR3 is 13 amino acids long. Trimming pared 8 bases from V and 1 base from J, leaving 9 bases between.

V usage is TRBV30 and J usage is TRBJ1-5; 8 nucleotides match TRBD1. From germline, CDR1 is GTSNPN and CDR2 SVGIG (reference sequence). With 1 base clipped from V and 4 bases from J, the junction kept 3 bases outside the gene matches. The CDR3 contains 14 residues. As DNA, the CDR3 is TGTGCCTGGAGTGCAGGACAGGGAAATCAGCCCCAGCATTTT. Protein: CAWSAGQGNQPQHF.

The rearrangement joins TRBV5-3 to TRBJ2-7; a weak D match, TRBD1 (6 bases). TRBV5-3 is treated as an ORF (open reading frame) with a function not yet certain. This CDR3 comprises 15 residues. The ends were cut back, 5 bases at V and 2 bases at J, with 17 bases in the middle. CDR3 DNA: TGTGCCAGAAGTTTAGACAGGCCCGGAGCCTACGAGCAGTACTTC. This sequence encodes CARSLDRPGAYEQYF.

About this clone: At one of its ends the junction is not consistent with the germline gene, which may arise from a read error. The gene calls are TRBV27 and TRBJ2-1; either TRBD1 or TRBD2 may fit D (5 bases each). From germline, CDR1 is MNHEY and CDR2 SMNVEV (reference sequence). The CDR3 extends over 12 amino acids. The CDR3 bases are TGTGCCAGCAGTTCGCCGGGACGGCCTACGATCTTC. Its protein is CASSSPGRPTIF.

This chain uses TRBV13 with TRBJ2-7, with TRBD2 identical over 11 bases. The CDR3 has 15 residues. Germline values: CDR1 PRHDT, CDR2 FYEKMQ (reference sequence). V shed 2 bases, J shed 6 bases, and the junction held 6 bases outside the gene matches. CDR3 residues: CASSLRGSGRGEQYF. CDR3 nucleotides: TGTGCCAGCAGCTTACGAGGTAGCGGGAGGGGCGAGCAGTACTTC.

V is TRBV15 and J is TRBJ2-3; 8 positions agree with TRBD1. CDR1 LNHNV and CDR2 YYDKDF come from the germline V gene (reference sequence). The CDR3 runs 15 residues. Trimming removed 5 bases from V and 4 bases from J; junction bases left unmatched: 8. The DNA of the CDR3 is TGTGCCACCAGCGGCATGACAGGGGAGGCAGATACGCAGTATTTT. This translates into CATSGMTGEADTQYF.

This chain joins TRBV7-8 and TRBJ1-5; 8 bases are a match to TRBD1. CDR3 length equals 16 residues. Germline V CDR1 and CDR2: SGHVS, FQNEAQ. Trimming removed 4 bases from V and 2 bases from J; junction bases left unmatched: 7. CDR3 in amino acids: CASSYSRGHGNQPQHF. The CDR3 bases are TGTGCCAGCAGCTACAGCAGGGGGCATGGCAATCAGCCCCAGCATTTT.

The rearrangement joins TRBV2 to TRBJ1-3, with TRBD1 identical over 7 bases. The V and J ends lost 7 bases and 0 bases, in that order; junction bases with no gene match: 6. Germline V lookup: CDR1 SNHLY, CDR2 FYNNEI. The CDR3 runs to 15 residues. This CDR3 reads CASISGQSSGNTIYF. Here the CDR3 DNA reads TGTGCCAGCATTTCGGGACAGAGCTCTGGAAACACCATATATTTT.

V gene TRBV11-2 combines with J gene TRBJ2-5, with TRBD2 matching over 8 bases. From germline, CDR1 is SGHAT and CDR2 FQNNGV. This CDR3 contains 16 residues. V lost 2 bases and J lost 5; bases outside the gene matches: 10. The CDR3 loop is CASSLMTGGPGETQYF. As DNA, the CDR3 is TGTGCCAGCAGCTTAATGACGGGAGGGCCGGGGGAGACCCAGTACTTC.

The V and J genes are TRBV2 and TRBJ2-7; D is uncertain. Germline values: CDR1 SNHLY, CDR2 FYNNEI. Trimming took 6 bases from V and 0 from J, leaving 18 bases between them. There are 16 residues in the CDR3. The DNA of the CDR3 is TGTGCCAGCAGGCTACTGACGGATCCTTTCTCCTACGAGCAGTACTTC. Its protein is CASRLLTDPFSYEQYF.

The chain has TRBV7-9 and TRBJ2-1, with TRBD2 as a possible D gene (5 bases). Germline V CDR1 and CDR2: SEHNR, FQNEAQ (reference sequence). Trimming removed 4 bases from V and 8 bases from J, with 9 bases in between. The CDR3 length is 12 residues. In nucleotides, the CDR3 is TGTGCCAGCAGCTCATTGGACTATGAGCAGTTCTTC. Translating it yields CASSSLDYEQFF. The variable domain in full, with the rest retrieved from reference TRBV7-9 and TRBJ2-1, is DTGVSQNPRHKITKRGQNVTFRCDPISEHNRLYWYRQTLGQGPEFLTYFQNEAQLEKSRLLSDRFSAERPKGSFSTLEIQRTEQGDSAMYLCASSSLDYEQFFGPGTRLTVL.

The chain recombines TRBV18 with TRBJ1-1, with a possible D match to TRBD1 (5 bases). V was trimmed by 7 bases and J by 1 base, leaving 10 bases between them. The germline V gene encodes CDR1 KGHSH and CDR2 LQKENI. CDR3 length: 13 amino acids. As DNA, the CDR3 is TGTGCCAGCTACGGGACCGGGAACACTGAAGCTTTCTTT. Amino acid sequence: CASYGTGNTEAFF.

CDR3 nucleotide sequence: TGTGCCAGCAGTTACAGAACTTCCTACGAGCAGTACTTC. Encoded protein: CASSYRTSYEQYF. V is TRBV27 and J is TRBJ2-7; D is ambiguous. The V end lost 4 bases, the J end lost 1 base, and 8 bases lay between the germline ends. CDR1 is MNHEY, CDR2 SMNVEV, per germline (reference sequence). The length of the CDR3 is 13 residues.

The rearrangement joins TRBV5-8 to TRBJ1-5; 11 bases match TRBD1. Losses at the gene ends were 4 bases for V and 6 bases for J; bases not matched to a gene: 3. The V gene's germline CDR1 is SGHTS and CDR2 YDEGEE. The length of the CDR3 is 14 residues. The CDR3, as DNA: TGTGCCAGCAGCCGGACAGGGGGCCTTCAGCCCCAGCATTTT. It yields the protein CASSRTGGLQPQHF.

V gene TRBV2 combines with J gene TRBJ1-2, with D maybe TRBD1 (6 bases). CDR3 length: 16 residues. V was clipped by 1 base and J by 6 bases, with 18 bases between them. Per the germline V gene, CDR1 is SNHLY and CDR2 is FYNNEI. CDR3 sequence (DNA): TGTGCCAGCAGTGAAGGTGGCAGGGGAGGGGGTGATGGCTACACCTTC. This gives the protein CASSEGGRGGGDGYTF.

J is TRBJ2-7 and V is TRBV13, with a possible D match to TRBD1 (5 bases). The germline gives CDR1 PRHDT, CDR2 FYEKMQ (reference sequence). Trimming shortened V by 5 bases and J by 2 bases, and 10 bases separated the two germline ends. The CDR3 spans 13 residues. The CDR3 sequence: CASSPTDTYEQYF. CDR3 coding DNA: TGTGCCAGCAGCCCGACAGATACCTACGAGCAGTACTTC.

The V gene is TRBV7-9, the J gene TRBJ2-7, with no clear D. V was shortened by 2 bases and J by 2 bases, with 13 bases between the two germline ends. Germline V gene lookup returns CDR1 SEHNR and CDR2 FQNEAQ (reference sequence). The CDR3 covers 15 residues. The CDR3 sequence is CASSLLDRAPYEQYF. CDR3 DNA sequence: TGTGCCAGCAGCTTATTAGACCGTGCCCCCTACGAGCAGTACTTC.

As regards this clone: The same CDR3 also results from other DNA sequences found in this sample. V is TRBV27 and J is TRBJ2-1; no clear D gene. CDR1 and CDR2 (germline): MNHEY, SMNVEV (reference sequence). This CDR3 has 13 amino acids. The V and J ends lost 3 bases and 6 bases respectively, with 9 bases between them. The CDR3 coding sequence is TGTGCCAGCAGTTTGGGTACCTTCAATGAGCAGTTCTTC. Protein sequence: CASSLGTFNEQFF.

The chain has TRBV5-1 and TRBJ2-1, with 7 bases that match TRBD1. Germline V gene lookup returns CDR1 SGHRS and CDR2 YFSETQ. The CDR3 is 12 amino acids. V trimming: 4 bases; J trimming: 9 bases; junction bases outside the gene matches: 4. The CDR3 region has the DNA TGCGCCAGCAGCGTTACAGGGGTTGAGCAGTTCTTC. Translation: CASSVTGVEQFF.

The chain carries TRBV5-1 and TRBJ2-5; 9 positions match TRBD1. This CDR3 is built from 14 residues. J lost 3 bases, V lost 4 bases, and 4 bases had no gene match. Germline-derived CDR1 and CDR2 are SGHRS and YFSETQ. CDR3 DNA sequence: TGCGCCAGCAGCGAACGGACAGGGGAAGAGACCCAGTACTTC. It translates to CASSERTGEETQYF.